This TCR beta chain was captured in a study of blood T cell repertoires in COVID-19. Those enrolled in Seattle joined during active infection and were followed longitudinally afterward. The V gene's germline CDR1 is LGHDT and CDR2 YNNKEL (reference sequence). The CDR3 is 18 residues long. The data were produced by immunoSEQ multiplex PCR, yet TCRdb's version contains in-frame clones alone and is incomplete. The sample records approximately 500,000 clones, 85% to 90% being singletons. Remarks on this clone: At one end the junction does not follow the germline gene, possibly because of a read error.

This receptor was taken from a woman aged 45-60 years with COVID-19, enrolled during active disease. The sequenced sample consisted of peripheral blood. The rearrangement uses TRBV3-1 (or the pseudogene TRBV3-2) and TRBJ1-6, with a tentative D call TRBD1 (6 bases). DNA of the CDR3: TGTACCAGCAGCCTCAGGACAGATCCTGCCGTTGTATATTCACCCCTCCACTTT. Encoded protein: CTSSLRTDPAVVYSPLHF.